This is a list of T cell receptor beta chains from one sample in a study of shared clonotypes between healthy human individuals. Libraries were prepared by immunoSEQ multiplex PCR; TCRdb keeps only in-frame clonotypes and omits some of them. The sample records 500,000 to 700,000 clones, around 95% being singletons. Sequenced material: naive CD8+ T cells sorted from blood. Every receptor here comes from a woman aged 25 to 45 in good health. CDR3s include the opening cysteine and the closing phenylalanine or tryptophan. The order of the fields is clone size, V gene, D gene, J gene, CDR3 DNA, CDR3 protein. The D gene is left open where the match is weak. Clone size is given for some rows only: seen once, a few or many times, or a class if the clone is expanded.

-	TRBV5-1	TRBD2	TRBJ2-1	TGCGCCAGCAGCCCCGGGACTACCTCCTACAATGAGCAGTTCTTC	CASSPGTTSYNEQFF
-	TRBV15	TRBD2	TRBJ2-1	TGTGCCACCAGCGGAAAAAGCGGGGACTCCTACAATGAGCAGTTCTTC	CATSGKSGDSYNEQFF
-	TRBV5-4	-	TRBJ2-7	TGTGCCAGCAGCTTCGCGGGATACGAGCAGTACTTC	CASSFAGYEQYF
once	TRBV2	-	TRBJ2-7	TGTGCCAGCAGTGCCCCGGGCCTCTTTTTC	CASSAPGLFF
-	TRBV11-2	-	TRBJ2-7	TGTGCCAGCAGCTTGCCTGGGGAGCAGTACTTC	CASSLPGEQYF
-	TRBV28	TRBD2	TRBJ2-7	TGTGCCAGCAGTTTATTACTAGCGGGACGTTTCGCCCGGTACTTC	CASSLLLAGRFARYF
-	TRBV4-2	TRBD1	TRBJ2-5	TGTGCCAGCAGCCAAGAGGGACAGGGGTTACGAGAGACCCAGTACTTC	CASSQEGQGLRETQYF
-	TRBV7-9	-	TRBJ2-1	TGTGCCAGCAGCTTAGCCGGGTTCGGGAGCAATGAGCAGTTCTTC	CASSLAGFGSNEQFF
-	TRBV6-5	-	TRBJ1-1	TGTGCCAGCAGCCCGACAGCGATGAACACTGAAGCTTTCTTT	CASSPTAMNTEAFF
-	TRBV27	TRBD1	TRBJ2-7	TGTGCCAGCAGTTTAGGGACAGGCAGAGGCTACGAGCAGTACTTC	CASSLGTGRGYEQYF
-	TRBV4-1	-	TRBJ2-6	TGCGCCAGCAGCCAAGATTCAAGCTCTGGGGCCAACGTCCTGACTTTC	CASSQDSSSGANVLTF
-	TRBV4-1	TRBD2	TRBJ2-7	TGCGCCAGCAGCCAAGTCCCCGGGACTAGCGAGTACTTC	CASSQVPGTSEYF
-	TRBV19	TRBD1	TRBJ2-1	TGTGCCAGTGACGGACAGGTGGAAGGGGATGAGCAGTTCTTC	CASDGQVEGDEQFF
once	TRBV7-9	TRBD1	TRBJ1-1	TGTGCCAGCAGCCGGACAGGGACTGAAGCTTTCTTT	CASSRTGTEAFF
-	TRBV6-6	-	TRBJ2-7	TGTGCCAGCAGTCCAACCGGGACACCCTACGAGCAGTACTTC	CASSPTGTPYEQYF
-	TRBV27	-	TRBJ2-1	TGTGCCAGCAGTTTACTTTCGACTAGGAATGAGCAGTTCTTC	CASSLLSTRNEQFF